What follows are 17 T cell receptor beta chains derived from one specimen sequenced in a study of healthy donors' naive CD4 and CD8 T cells. TCR libraries were built from about 0.55 ug of total RNA by linear amplification. TCRdb used MiXCR to reprocess the reads, holding one entry per CDR3 protein. Of roughly 200,000 distinct CDR3 sequences in the sample, 74% are singletons; the top ten hold less than 2.5%. Material: naive CD4+ and CD8+ T cells sorted from blood, pooled from several donors. The receptors here all came from a pool of human donors in good health; the sample pools cells from several healthy donors.

This chain connects TRBV15 to TRBJ1-6, with D possibly TRBD1 on 5 matching bases. V was trimmed by 6 bases and J by 10 bases, leaving 19 bases between them. The CDR3 sequence is 15 residues long. Germline V gene data show CDR1 as LNHNV and CDR2 as YYDKDF (reference sequence). CDR3: CATSTVRKRDSPLHF. The CDR3 DNA is TGTGCCACCAGTACGGTCCGGAAGAGGGACTCACCCCTCCACTTT.

V and J are TRBV6-2 or TRBV6-3 and TRBJ2-5; no reliable D call. Germline CDR1 MNHEY, CDR2 SVGEGT. With 7 bases removed from V and 2 bases from J, the gap between germline ends came to 17 bases. The CDR3 extends over 15 amino acids. The CDR3 DNA is TGTGCCAGCACCGTACACACAGAGTTTCAAGAGACCCAGTACTTC. Protein product: CASTVHTEFQETQYF.

The chain has TRBV19 and TRBJ1-2; D is unclear. In germline, CDR1 is LNHDA, CDR2 SQIVND (reference sequence). This CDR3 is 14 amino acids long. V lost 0 bases and J lost 4, with 9 bases in between. CDR3 nucleotides: TGTGCCAGTAGTATAGAAGTGACCGCCTATGGCTACACCTTC. It encodes CASSIEVTAYGYTF.

The chain combines TRBV11-2 with TRBJ2-7; D uncertain. Trimming pared 1 base from V and 6 bases from J, leaving 10 bases between. The CDR3 consists of 13 residues. Germline-derived CDR1 and CDR2 are SGHAT and FQNNGV. The CDR3 here is CASSLGGFGEQYF. The DNA for the CDR3 is TGTGCCAGCAGCTTAGGTGGGTTCGGCGAGCAGTACTTC.

The V and J genes are TRBV7-8 and TRBJ2-7, with D maybe TRBD2 (5 bases). The V gene lost 1 base and the J gene lost 5 bases, with 12 bases spanning the gap. From germline, CDR1 is SGHVS and CDR2 FQNEAQ. CDR3 length: 14 residues. DNA of the CDR3: TGTGCCAGCAGCTTAGAGATGGGAGAGGACGAGCAGTACTTC. Its protein product is CASSLEMGEDEQYF.

J is TRBJ1-2 and V is TRBV29-1, with TRBD1 matching over 9 bases. Germline CDR1 reads SQVTM; CDR2 reads ANQGSEA. The CDR3 totals 11 residues. Germline trimming cut 6 bases from V and 8 bases from J; bases unmatched to any gene: 4. CDR3 bases: TGCAGCGTGCTGGGACAGGGCGGCTACACCTTC. The encoded protein is CSVLGQGGYTF.

The chain is built from TRBV18 and TRBJ2-7, with 10 bases identical to TRBD2. In germline, CDR1 is KGHSH, CDR2 LQKENI. This CDR3 is built from 17 residues. J was trimmed by 4 bases and V by 4 bases; bases with no gene match: 13. The CDR3 loop reads CASSQDTPGLASYEQYF. In nucleotides, the CDR3 is TGTGCCAGCTCACAGGACACACCGGGACTAGCGTCGTACGAGCAGTACTTC. Full variable domain (remainder filled in from reference TRBV18 and TRBJ2-7): NAGVMQNPRHLVRRRGQEARLRCSPMKGHSHVYWYRQLPEEGLKFMVYLQKENIIDESGMPKERFSAEFPKEGPSILRIQQVVRGDSAAYFCASSQDTPGLASYEQYFGPGTRLTVT.

The V and J genes are TRBV20-1 and TRBJ2-7; 9 nucleotides match TRBD2. Germline V gives CDR1 DFQATT, CDR2 SNEGSKA (reference sequence). The J segment lost 3 bases and the V segment lost 0 bases, leaving 9 bases of the junction unmatched. The CDR3 totals 16 residues. The CDR3 is CSAREDSSGKIYEQYF. In DNA form, the CDR3 reads TGCAGTGCTAGAGAGGACTCTAGCGGGAAGATCTACGAGCAGTACTTC.

CDR3 residues: CSVEEDPTGNEQYF. As DNA, the CDR3 is TGCAGCGTTGAAGAAGACCCCACAGGGAACGAGCAGTACTTC. The chain combines TRBV29-1 with TRBJ2-7, with D perhaps matching TRBD1 (6 bases). Trimming took off 0 bases at V and 5 bases at J, with 14 bases between the two ends. The CDR3 runs to 14 residues. Germline V gene data show CDR1 as SQVTM and CDR2 as ANQGSEA.

V and J are TRBV21-1 and TRBJ2-1; the table's D call of TRBD2 was not tested on the DNA. TRBV21-1 is annotated as a pseudogene. This CDR3 has 16 amino acids. Written as DNA, the CDR3 is TGTGCCAGCAGACCACAGCGGGAGGTTTCCTACAATGAGCAGTTCTTC. Translating it yields CASRPQREVSYNEQFF.

The chain combines TRBV19 with TRBJ1-3, with D unclear. Trimming removed 5 bases at V and 3 bases at J, with 8 bases between. Germline-derived CDR1 and CDR2 are LNHDA and SQIVND (reference sequence). The CDR3 is 13 amino acids. CDR3 nucleotides: TGTGCCAGTAGTCCTGGTTTTGGAAACACCATATATTTT. Translation gives CASSPGFGNTIYF.

CDR3 in amino acids: CASSNGASSYEQYF. In nucleotides, the CDR3 is TGTGCCAGCAGCAACGGGGCGAGCTCCTACGAGCAGTACTTC. V usage is TRBV7-9 and J usage is TRBJ2-7; D could derive from TRBD1 or TRBD2 (5 bases each). The CDR3 has 14 residues. V shed 5 bases and J shed 0 bases, with 11 bases lying between them. Germline-derived CDR1 and CDR2 are SEHNR and FQNEAQ (reference sequence).

V gene TRBV5-5 combines with J gene TRBJ1-1; D call uncertain. The germline V and J ends were trimmed by 0 bases and 4 bases, with 16 bases remaining between them. This CDR3 contains 16 residues. The germline V gene has CDR1 SGHKS and CDR2 YYEKEE (reference sequence). This CDR3 reads CASSLEWRSHLTEAFF. The CDR3 region has the DNA TGTGCCAGCAGCTTGGAGTGGCGGAGTCATCTCACTGAAGCTTTCTTT.

The genes are TRBV6-5 and TRBJ2-5; 9 bases match TRBD1. Unmatched junction bases numbered 2, after V lost 5 bases and J lost 7 bases. The CDR3 totals 12 residues. Germline values: CDR1 MNHEY, CDR2 SVGAGI. The CDR3 nucleotides read TGTGCCAGCAGTATGGACAGGGGGACCCAGTACTTC. This translates into CASSMDRGTQYF.

J is TRBJ2-2 and V is TRBV6-5; D ambiguous. The CDR3 contains 12 residues. V gave up 4 bases and J gave up 2 bases, with 2 bases separating them. Looked up from germline, CDR1 is MNHEY and CDR2 is SVGAGI. The CDR3, as DNA: TGTGCCAGCAGTTCCAACACCGGGGAGCTGTTTTTT. It encodes CASSSNTGELFF.

The table lists this clonotype with a count of one. The genes are TRBV30 and TRBJ1-5; the D is unclear. CDR3 size: 12 residues. The V end lost 1 base, the J end lost 5 bases, and 6 bases lay between the germline ends. Germline V gene lookup returns CDR1 GTSNPN and CDR2 SVGIG (reference sequence). This chain's CDR3 is CAWSEPDQPQHF. In nucleotides, the CDR3 is TGTGCCTGGAGTGAGCCTGATCAGCCCCAGCATTTT.

The chain links TRBV18 to TRBJ1-2; 10 nucleotides match TRBD1. Germline CDR1 and CDR2: KGHSH and LQKENI. The CDR3 runs 14 residues. V lost 0 bases to trimming and J lost 7 bases; unmatched junction nucleotides: 2. The CDR3 reads CASSPPGQGFGYTF. The CDR3 DNA reads TGTGCCAGCTCACCACCGGGACAGGGGTTTGGCTACACCTTC.